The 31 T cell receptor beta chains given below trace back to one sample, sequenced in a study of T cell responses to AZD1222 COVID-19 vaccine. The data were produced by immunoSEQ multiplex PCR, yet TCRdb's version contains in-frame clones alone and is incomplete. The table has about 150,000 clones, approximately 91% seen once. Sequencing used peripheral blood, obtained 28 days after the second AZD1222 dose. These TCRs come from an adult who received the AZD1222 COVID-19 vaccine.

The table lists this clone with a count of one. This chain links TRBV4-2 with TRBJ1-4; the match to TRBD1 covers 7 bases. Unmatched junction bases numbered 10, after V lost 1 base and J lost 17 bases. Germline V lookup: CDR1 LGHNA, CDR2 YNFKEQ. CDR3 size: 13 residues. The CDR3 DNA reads TGTGCCAGCAGCCAAGCAAACCGACAGGGATGTTTTTTT. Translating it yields CASSQANRQGCFF.

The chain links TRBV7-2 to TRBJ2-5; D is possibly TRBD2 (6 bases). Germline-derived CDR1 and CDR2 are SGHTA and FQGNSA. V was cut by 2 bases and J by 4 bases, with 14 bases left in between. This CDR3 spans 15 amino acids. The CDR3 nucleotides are TGTGCCAGCAGCTTACAGAGGGCTAGCGCAGAGACCCAGTACTTC. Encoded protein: CASSLQRASAETQYF.

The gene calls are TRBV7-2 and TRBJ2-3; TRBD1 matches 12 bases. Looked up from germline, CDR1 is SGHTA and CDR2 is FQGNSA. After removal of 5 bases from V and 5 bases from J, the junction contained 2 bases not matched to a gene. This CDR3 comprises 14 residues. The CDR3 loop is CASSRDRGLDTQYF. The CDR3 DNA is TGTGCCAGCAGCCGGGACAGGGGGCTAGATACGCAGTATTTT.

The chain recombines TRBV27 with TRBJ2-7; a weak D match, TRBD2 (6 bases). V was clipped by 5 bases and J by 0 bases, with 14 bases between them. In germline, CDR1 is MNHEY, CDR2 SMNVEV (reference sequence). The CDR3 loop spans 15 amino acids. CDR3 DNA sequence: TGTGCCAGCAGTACGGGACTCGCCCTCTCCTACGAGCAGTACTTC. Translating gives CASSTGLALSYEQYF.

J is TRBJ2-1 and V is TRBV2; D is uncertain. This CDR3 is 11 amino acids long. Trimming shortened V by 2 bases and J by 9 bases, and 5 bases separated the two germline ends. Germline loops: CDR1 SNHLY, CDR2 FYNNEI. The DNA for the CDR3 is TGTGCCAGCAGTGAATTTACTGAGCAGTTCTTC. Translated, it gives CASSEFTEQFF.

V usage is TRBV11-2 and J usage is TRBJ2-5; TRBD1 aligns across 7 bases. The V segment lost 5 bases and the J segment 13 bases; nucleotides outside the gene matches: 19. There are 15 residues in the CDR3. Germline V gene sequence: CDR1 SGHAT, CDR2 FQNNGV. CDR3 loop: CASSPQYRGGWPRYF. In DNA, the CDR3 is TGTGCCAGCAGCCCCCAATACAGGGGCGGGTGGCCTCGGTACTTC.

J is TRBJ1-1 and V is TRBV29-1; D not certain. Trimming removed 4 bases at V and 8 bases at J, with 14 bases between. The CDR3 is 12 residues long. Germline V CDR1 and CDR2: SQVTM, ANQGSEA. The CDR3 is CSVVDGSLEAFF. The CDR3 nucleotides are TGCAGCGTTGTAGATGGGTCCCTCGAAGCTTTCTTT.

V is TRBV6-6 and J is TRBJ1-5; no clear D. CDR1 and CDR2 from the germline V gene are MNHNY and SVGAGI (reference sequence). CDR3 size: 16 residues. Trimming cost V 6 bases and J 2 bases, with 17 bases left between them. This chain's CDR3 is CASSQNGPDGNQPQHF. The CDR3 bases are TGTGCCAGCAGCCAAAACGGCCCCGACGGCAATCAGCCCCAGCATTTT.

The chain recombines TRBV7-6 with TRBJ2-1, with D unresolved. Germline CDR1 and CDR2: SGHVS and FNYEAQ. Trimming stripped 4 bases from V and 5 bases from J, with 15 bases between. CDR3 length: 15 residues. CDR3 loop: CASSWIDPKHNEQFF. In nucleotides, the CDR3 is TGTGCCAGCAGCTGGATTGATCCGAAGCACAATGAGCAGTTCTTC.

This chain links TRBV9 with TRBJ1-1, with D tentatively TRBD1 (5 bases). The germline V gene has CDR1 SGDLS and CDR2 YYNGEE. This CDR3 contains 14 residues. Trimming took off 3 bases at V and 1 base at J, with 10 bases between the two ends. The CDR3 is CASSEGRENTEAFF. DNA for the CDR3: TGTGCCAGCAGCGAGGGACGGGAGAACACTGAAGCTTTCTTT. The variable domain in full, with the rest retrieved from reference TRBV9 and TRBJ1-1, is DSGVTQTPKHLITATGQRVTLRCSPRSGDLSVYWYQQSLDQGLQFLIQYYNGEERAKGNILERFSAQQFPDLHSELNLSSLELGDSALYFCASSEGRENTEAFFGQGTRLTVV.

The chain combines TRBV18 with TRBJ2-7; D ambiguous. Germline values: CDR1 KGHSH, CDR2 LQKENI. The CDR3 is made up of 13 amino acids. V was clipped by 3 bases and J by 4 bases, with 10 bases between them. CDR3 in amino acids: CASSPGGKYEQYF. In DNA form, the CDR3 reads TGTGCCAGCTCACCGGGCGGCAAATACGAGCAGTACTTC.

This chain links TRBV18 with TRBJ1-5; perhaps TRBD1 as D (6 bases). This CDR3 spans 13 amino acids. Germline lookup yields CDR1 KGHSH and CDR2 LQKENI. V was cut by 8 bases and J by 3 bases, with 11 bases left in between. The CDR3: CASARQDNQPQHF. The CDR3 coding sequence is TGTGCCAGCGCTCGACAGGACAATCAGCCCCAGCATTTT.

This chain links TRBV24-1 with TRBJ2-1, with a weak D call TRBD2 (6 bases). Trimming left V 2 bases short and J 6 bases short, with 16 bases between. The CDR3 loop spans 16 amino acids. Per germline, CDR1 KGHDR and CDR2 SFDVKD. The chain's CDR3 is CATSDSRSGLGNEQFF. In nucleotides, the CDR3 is TGTGCCACCAGTGATTCCCGATCGGGACTGGGCAATGAGCAGTTCTTC.

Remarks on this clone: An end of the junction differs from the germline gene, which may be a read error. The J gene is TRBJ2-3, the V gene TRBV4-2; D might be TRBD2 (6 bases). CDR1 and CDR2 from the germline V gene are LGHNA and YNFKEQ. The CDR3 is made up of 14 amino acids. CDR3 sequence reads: CASSPGLSIDTQYF. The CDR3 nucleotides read TGTGCCAGCAGCCCGGGACTTAGCATAGATACGCAGTATTTT.

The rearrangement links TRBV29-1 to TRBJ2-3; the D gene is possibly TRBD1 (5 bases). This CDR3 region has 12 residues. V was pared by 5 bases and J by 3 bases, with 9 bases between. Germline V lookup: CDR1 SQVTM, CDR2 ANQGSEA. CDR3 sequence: CSVLGETDTQYF. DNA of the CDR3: TGCAGCGTTTTAGGGGAAACAGATACGCAGTATTTT.

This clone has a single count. DNA for the CDR3: TGTGCCAGCAGCTTCACAGGGGGTCGTCGTCGGCACACTGAAGCTTTCTTT. It translates to CASSFTGGRRRHTEAFF. The rearrangement joins TRBV13 to TRBJ1-1, with 8 bases aligning to TRBD1. The germline V gene encodes CDR1 PRHDT and CDR2 FYEKMQ (reference sequence). Trimming at V came to 3 bases and at J to 3 bases, leaving 12 bases not matched to a gene. CDR3 size: 17 residues.

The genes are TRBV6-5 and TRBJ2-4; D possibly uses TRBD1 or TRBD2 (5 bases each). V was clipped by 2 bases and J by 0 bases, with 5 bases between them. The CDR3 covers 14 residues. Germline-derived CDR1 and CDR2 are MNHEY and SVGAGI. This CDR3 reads CASSYGTAKNIQYF. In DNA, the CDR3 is TGTGCCAGCAGTTACGGGACAGCCAAAAACATTCAGTACTTC.

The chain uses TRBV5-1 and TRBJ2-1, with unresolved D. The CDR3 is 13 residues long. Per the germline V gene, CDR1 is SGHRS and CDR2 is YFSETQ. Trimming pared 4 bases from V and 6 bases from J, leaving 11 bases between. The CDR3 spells CASSLDPTNEQFF. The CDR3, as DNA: TGCGCCAGCAGCCTCGACCCCACCAATGAGCAGTTCTTC.

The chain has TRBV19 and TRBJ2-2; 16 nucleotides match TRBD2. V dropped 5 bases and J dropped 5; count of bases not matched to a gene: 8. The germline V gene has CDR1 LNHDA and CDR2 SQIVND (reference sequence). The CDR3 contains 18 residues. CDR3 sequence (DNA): TGTGCCAGTAGTGGATTCGGGGGACTAGCGGGAGGGACCGGGGAGCTGTTTTTT. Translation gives CASSGFGGLAGGTGELFF. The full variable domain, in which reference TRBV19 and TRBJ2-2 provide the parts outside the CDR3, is DGGITQSPKYLFRKEGQNVTLSCEQNLNHDAMYWYRQDPGQGLRLIYYSQIVNDFQKGDIAEGYSVSREKKESFPLTVTSAQKNPTAFYLCASSGFGGLAGGTGELFFGEGSRLTVL.

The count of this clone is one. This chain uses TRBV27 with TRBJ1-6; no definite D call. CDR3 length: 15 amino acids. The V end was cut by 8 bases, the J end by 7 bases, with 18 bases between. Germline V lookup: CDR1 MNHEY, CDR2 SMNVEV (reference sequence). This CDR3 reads CASQGSRVFNSPLHF. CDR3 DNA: TGTGCCAGCCAAGGGTCTAGGGTTTTCAATTCACCCCTCCACTTT.

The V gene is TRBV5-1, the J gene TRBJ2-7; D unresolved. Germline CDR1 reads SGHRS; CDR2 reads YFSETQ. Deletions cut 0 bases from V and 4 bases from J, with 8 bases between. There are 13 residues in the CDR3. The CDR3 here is CASSLVVGYEQYF. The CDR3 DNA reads TGCGCCAGCAGCTTGGTTGTTGGTTACGAGCAGTACTTC.

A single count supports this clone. The CDR3 coding sequence is TGTGCCAGCAGTTTAGTGGCCTACAATGAGCAGTTCTTC. Residues: CASSLVAYNEQFF. The rearrangement uses TRBV27 and TRBJ2-1; D gene ambiguous. The CDR3 sequence is 13 residues long. From germline, CDR1 is MNHEY and CDR2 SMNVEV (reference sequence). V lost 2 bases, J lost 2 bases, and 4 bases lay in between.

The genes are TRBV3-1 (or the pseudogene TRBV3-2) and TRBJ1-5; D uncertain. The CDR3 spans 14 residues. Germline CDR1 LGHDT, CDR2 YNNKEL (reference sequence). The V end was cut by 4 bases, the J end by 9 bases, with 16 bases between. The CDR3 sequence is CASSPTRRGGPQHF. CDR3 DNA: TGTGCCAGCAGCCCTACACGGCGGGGAGGGCCCCAGCATTTT.

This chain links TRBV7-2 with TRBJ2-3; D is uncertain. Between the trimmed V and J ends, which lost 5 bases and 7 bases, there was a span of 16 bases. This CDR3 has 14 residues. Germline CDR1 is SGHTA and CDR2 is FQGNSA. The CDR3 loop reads CASSPHQTSHTQYF. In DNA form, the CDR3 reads TGTGCCAGCAGCCCCCATCAGACTTCTCATACGCAGTATTTT.

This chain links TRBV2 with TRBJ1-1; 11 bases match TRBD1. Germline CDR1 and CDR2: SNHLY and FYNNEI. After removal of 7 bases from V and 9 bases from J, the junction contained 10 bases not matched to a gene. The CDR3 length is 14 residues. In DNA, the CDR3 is TGTGCCAGCATTGGACAGGGGGCGAGGAGCCAAGCTTTCTTT. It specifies CASIGQGARSQAFF. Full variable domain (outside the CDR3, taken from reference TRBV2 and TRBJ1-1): EPEVTQTPSHQVTQMGQEVILRCVPISNHLYFYWYRQILGQKVEFLVSFYNNEISEKSEIFDDQFSVERPDGSNFTLKIRSTKLEDSAMYFCASIGQGARSQAFFGQGTRLTVV.

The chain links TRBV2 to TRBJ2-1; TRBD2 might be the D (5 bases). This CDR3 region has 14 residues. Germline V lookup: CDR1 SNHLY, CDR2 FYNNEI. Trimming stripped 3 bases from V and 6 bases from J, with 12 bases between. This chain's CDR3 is CASSDLLAGNEQFF. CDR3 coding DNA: TGTGCCAGCAGTGATTTGCTAGCCGGCAATGAGCAGTTCTTC.

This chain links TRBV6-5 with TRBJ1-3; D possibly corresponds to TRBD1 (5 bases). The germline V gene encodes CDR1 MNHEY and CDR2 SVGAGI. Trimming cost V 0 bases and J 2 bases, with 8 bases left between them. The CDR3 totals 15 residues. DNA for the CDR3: TGTGCCAGCAGTTACTCGGGACTTACTGGAAACACCATATATTTT. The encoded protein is CASSYSGLTGNTIYF.

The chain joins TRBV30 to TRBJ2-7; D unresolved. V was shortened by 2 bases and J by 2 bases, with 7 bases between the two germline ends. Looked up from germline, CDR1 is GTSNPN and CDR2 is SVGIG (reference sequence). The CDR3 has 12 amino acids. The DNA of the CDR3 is TGTGCCTGGAGTCAGCGAGCCTACGAGCAGTACTTC. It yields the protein CAWSQRAYEQYF. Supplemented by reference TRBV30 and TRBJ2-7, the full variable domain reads SQTIHQWPATLVQPVGSPLSLECTVEGTSNPNLYWYRQAAGRGLQLLFYSVGIGQISSEVPQNLSASRPQDRQFILSSKKLLLSDSGFYLCAWSQRAYEQYFGPGTRLTVT.

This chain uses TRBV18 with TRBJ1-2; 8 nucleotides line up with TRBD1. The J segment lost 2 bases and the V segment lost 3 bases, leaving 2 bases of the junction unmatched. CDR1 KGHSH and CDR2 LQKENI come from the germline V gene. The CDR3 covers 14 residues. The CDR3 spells CASSPGQENYGYTF. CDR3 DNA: TGTGCCAGCTCACCGGGACAGGAAAACTATGGCTACACCTTC.

This CDR3 reads CASSQPQGARTEAFF. The DNA for the CDR3 is TGTGCCAGCAGCCAGCCACAGGGGGCGAGGACTGAAGCTTTCTTT. The chain couples TRBV3-1 (or the pseudogene TRBV3-2) to TRBJ1-1; 9 positions match TRBD1. This CDR3 is built from 15 residues. Trimming cost V 3 bases and J 5 bases; bases outside gene matches: 7. The germline gives CDR1 LGHDT, CDR2 YNNKEL (reference sequence).

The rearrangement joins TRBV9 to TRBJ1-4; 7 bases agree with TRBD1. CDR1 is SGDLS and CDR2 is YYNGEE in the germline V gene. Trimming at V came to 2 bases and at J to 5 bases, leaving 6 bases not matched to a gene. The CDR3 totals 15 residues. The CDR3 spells CASSVGTDKNEKLFF. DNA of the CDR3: TGTGCCAGCAGCGTGGGGACAGACAAGAATGAAAAACTGTTTTTT.